This TCR beta chain was documented in a study of T-cell memory formation after mild COVID-19. Study-wide context: TCR clusters mostly belonged to single donors. Study findings and constraints: Clones shrinking between day 15 and 85 showed a balanced CD4/CD8 split, and those that grew later tilted toward CD4+. The CD4+ clones that contracted clustered mainly within CM and EM, and the CD8+ clones concentrated in EMRA.

CDR1 and CDR2 (germline): LGHDT, YNNKEL (reference sequence). The CDR3 has 12 residues. A 5'RACE reaction primed in the constant segment made cDNA libraries of TCR alpha and TCR beta, and these carried sample barcodes and UMIs. TCRdb recomputed calls from the 5' RACE reads with MiXCR, one row per CDR3 protein. The table lists a few hundred thousand distinct CDR3 sequences, about 10% of them singletons. This clonotype was recorded a few times. The target antigen is unknown. The junction and the germline gene differ at one end; a read error may be behind it. This clonotype originated in a young man who had mild COVID-19 (a few samples of this study predate the infection). Cell type and time point are not known. V and J are TRBV3-1 and TRBJ1-6; D perhaps matches TRBD1 (6 bases). The sequencing input was PBMCs or a T cell subset sorted from them (not recorded which). In DNA, the CDR3 is TGTGCCAGCAGCTTCCCCCGGACAGCCCCGGTCTTT. This codes for CASSFPRTAPVF.